Shown below are 25 T cell receptor beta chains from a single sample sequenced in a study of blood T cells in healthy people across ages. Primers used in a second PCR of about 6 to 11 cycles were a sample-barcoded 5' primer and a J-beta primer mix. TCRdb re-derived calls from the 5' RACE reads in MiXCR, one entry per CDR3 protein. The sample holds about 1.8 million distinct CDR3 sequences, around half seen once. The sequenced sample was blood. All receptors derive from a woman aged 40 to 50 in good health.

This clonotype was counted only a few times. The genes are TRBV9 and TRBJ2-1, with 8 bases identical to TRBD2. V trimming: 5 bases; J trimming: 8 bases; junction bases outside the gene matches: 12. The CDR3 spans 15 residues. Germline CDR1 and CDR2: SGDLS and YYNGEE. This chain's CDR3 is CASSQEPGGGDEQFF. CDR3 coding DNA: TGTGCCAGCAGTCAAGAACCGGGGGGGGGTGATGAGCAGTTCTTC. Together with reference TRBV9 and TRBJ2-1, the CDR3 gives the full variable domain: DSGVTQTPKHLITATGQRVTLRCSPRSGDLSVYWYQQSLDQGLQFLIQYYNGEERAKGNILERFSAQQFPDLHSELNLSSLELGDSALYFCASSQEPGGGDEQFFGPGTRLTVL.

The chain links TRBV6-4 to TRBJ2-1, with 9 bases matching TRBD2. Germline CDR1 is MRHNA and CDR2 is SNTAGT. The ends lost 0 bases at V and 8 bases at J; junction bases unmatched: 8. The CDR3 runs 16 residues. CDR3 loop: CASSDSMRGGRDEQFF. In nucleotides, the CDR3 is TGTGCCAGCAGTGACTCGATGCGGGGGGGCCGGGATGAGCAGTTCTTC.

The CDR3, as DNA: TGTGCCAGCAGTACTAGCGGGGAAACAGATACGCAGTATTTT. Protein product: CASSTSGETDTQYF. The rearrangement joins TRBV6-4 to TRBJ2-3; 10 bases agree with TRBD2. This CDR3 has 14 residues. Unmatched junction bases numbered 2, after V lost 5 bases and J lost 3 bases. Germline assignment: CDR1 MRHNA and CDR2 SNTAGT.

The CDR3 coding sequence is TGCGCCAGCAGCTCGGAAGACGGGGCCTACAATGAGCAGTTCTTC. Encoded protein: CASSSEDGAYNEQFF. The rearrangement joins TRBV5-1 to TRBJ2-1; tentative D call: TRBD2 (5 bases). The germline V gene has CDR1 SGHRS and CDR2 YFSETQ. The ends were cut back, 3 bases at V and 2 bases at J, with 12 bases in the middle. The CDR3 consists of 15 residues.

V is TRBV20-1 and J is TRBJ1-1; 8 bases fit TRBD1. Germline-derived CDR1 and CDR2 are DFQATT and SNEGSKA (reference sequence). CDR3 length: 14 residues. V lost 6 bases and J lost 4; bases outside the gene matches: 10. The CDR3 protein is CSAAPGQGGTEAFF. The DNA for the CDR3 is TGCAGTGCAGCCCCCGGACAGGGCGGCACTGAAGCTTTCTTT.

The rearrangement uses TRBV13 and TRBJ2-1; 7 bases match TRBD1. Germline assignment: CDR1 PRHDT and CDR2 FYEKMQ (reference sequence). J lost 6 bases, V lost 5 bases, and 7 bases had no gene match. This CDR3 comprises 14 residues. CDR3 DNA: TGTGCCAGCAGCCGACAGGGTATCGGCAATGAGCAGTTCTTC. This gives the protein CASSRQGIGNEQFF.

This chain links TRBV27 with TRBJ2-3; 10 positions match TRBD2. The CDR3 has 16 residues. CDR1 MNHEY and CDR2 SMNVEV come from the germline V gene (reference sequence). J lost 1 base, V lost 5 bases, and 6 bases had no gene match. CDR3 residues: CASSGGLAGGTDTQYF. CDR3 in DNA: TGTGCCAGCAGTGGGGGGCTAGCGGGGGGCACAGATACGCAGTATTTT.

The V gene is TRBV5-1, the J gene TRBJ2-5; D remains unclear. CDR1 and CDR2 (germline): SGHRS, YFSETQ. This CDR3 comprises 14 residues. Trimming pared 2 bases from V and 2 bases from J, leaving 10 bases between. The CDR3 region is CASSLMVGQETQYF. In DNA, the CDR3 is TGCGCCAGCAGCTTAATGGTTGGGCAAGAGACCCAGTACTTC.

The chain combines TRBV28 with TRBJ1-2; TRBD1 might be the D (6 bases). From germline, CDR1 is MDHEN and CDR2 SYDVKM. The CDR3 loop spans 14 amino acids. V lost 6 bases to trimming and J lost 4 bases, with 15 bases between them. In nucleotides, the CDR3 is TGTGCCAGCAGCCCTCCCCGGGGGGCCTATGGCTACACCTTC. It yields the protein CASSPPRGAYGYTF.

This rearrangement joins TRBV28 to TRBJ2-7; D gene unclear. Between the trimmed V and J ends, which lost 8 bases and 2 bases, there was a span of 19 bases. Germline-derived CDR1 and CDR2 are MDHEN and SYDVKM. This CDR3 has 15 amino acids. The CDR3 nucleotides are TGTGCCAGCGTTCTCACAAACGGCAACCCCTACGAGCAGTACTTC. Amino acids: CASVLTNGNPYEQYF.

In its sample, this clonotype was seen once. The chain is built from TRBV19 and TRBJ2-5; 8 bases are shared with TRBD1. The CDR3 has 14 amino acids. The trim removed 7 bases at V and 5 bases at J, leaving 9 bases unmatched. CDR1 LNHDA and CDR2 SQIVND come from the germline V gene (reference sequence). Here the CDR3 reads CASKQGGSVETQYF. DNA of the CDR3: TGTGCCAGTAAACAGGGGGGCTCGGTTGAGACCCAGTACTTC.

V and J are TRBV6-2 or TRBV6-3 and TRBJ2-5, with 7 nucleotides matching TRBD1. The CDR3 covers 16 residues. The germline V gene encodes CDR1 MNHEY and CDR2 SVGEGT. With V trimmed by 4 bases and J by 2 bases, 10 bases remained unmatched. The CDR3 bases are TGTGCCAGCAGTTCGGCCGGGACAGCGTCTCAAGAGACCCAGTACTTC. Its protein product is CASSSAGTASQETQYF.

This clonotype showed up just a few times. The rearrangement uses TRBV2 and TRBJ2-1; 9 bases map to TRBD1. The CDR3 extends over 14 amino acids. V shed 4 bases and J 7 bases; nucleotides not matched to a gene: 5. CDR1 SNHLY and CDR2 FYNNEI come from the germline V gene. CDR3 sequence: CASSGTGVLNEQFF. The CDR3, as DNA: TGTGCCAGCAGTGGGACAGGGGTTCTTAATGAGCAGTTCTTC.

This clonotype appeared a few times. For the CDR3, the DNA is TGCGCCAGCAGCCAAGATTGGACACAAGGGACAGATACGCAGTATTTT. Residues: CASSQDWTQGTDTQYF. The chain joins TRBV4-3 to TRBJ2-3, with a possible D match to TRBD1 (5 bases). V was pared by 0 bases and J by 3 bases, with 13 bases between. CDR3 length: 16 residues. Germline V gives CDR1 LGHNA, CDR2 YSLEER.

This clonotype was seen a few times. This sequence joins TRBV12-3 or TRBV12-4 and TRBJ2-7; 7 positions match TRBD1. J gave up 4 bases and V 5 bases, and 5 bases lay outside the gene matches. There are 13 residues in the CDR3. CDR3 nucleotides: TGTGCCAGCAGTGGGACAGTTAATTACGAGCAGTACTTC. Its protein product is CASSGTVNYEQYF.

Concerning this clonotype itself: The junction departs from the called germline gene at one end, perhaps through a read error. V gene TRBV15 combines with J gene TRBJ2-4, with TRBD2 identical over 7 bases. Germline CDR1 and CDR2: LNHNV and YYDKDF (reference sequence). The CDR3 consists of 13 residues. As DNA, the CDR3 is TGTACCACCAGCTCGGGGGGCAAAAACATTCAGTACTTC. It codes for CTTSSGGKNIQYF. Based on the CDR3 plus reference TRBV15 and TRBJ2-4, the full variable domain is DAMVIQNPRYQVTQFGKPVTLSCSQTLNHNVMYWYQQKSSQAPKLLFHYYDKDFNNEADTPDNFQSRRPNTSFCFLDIRSPGLGDTAMYLCTTSSGGKNIQYFGAGTRLSVL.

V usage is TRBV5-1 and J usage is TRBJ1-6; unclear D gene. Trimming took 3 bases from V and 9 from J, leaving 13 bases between them. CDR3 length equals 14 residues. Germline loops: CDR1 SGHRS, CDR2 YFSETQ. In nucleotides, the CDR3 is TGCGCCAGCAGCTGGACCGGGAGCCCTTCACCCCTCCACTTT. Residues: CASSWTGSPSPLHF.

This clonotype has only a few counts. V usage is TRBV29-1 and J usage is TRBJ1-2; TRBD1 might be the D (6 bases). V gave up 0 bases and J gave up 3 bases, with 11 bases separating them. Per germline, CDR1 SQVTM and CDR2 ANQGSEA. The CDR3 is 14 residues long. Here the CDR3 DNA reads TGCAGCGTTGAAGATCGGGCAGGGGACTATGGCTACACCTTC. It encodes CSVEDRAGDYGYTF. The full variable domain, in which reference TRBV29-1 and TRBJ1-2 provide the parts outside the CDR3, is SAVISQKPSRDICQRGTSLTIQCQVDSQVTMMFWYRQQPGQSLTLIATANQGSEATYESGFVIDKFPISRPNLTFSTLTVSNMSPEDSSIYLCSVEDRAGDYGYTFGSGTRLTVV.

Written as DNA, the CDR3 is TGTGCCAGCAGCTTGACGGGGATGCCCTACGAGCAGTACTTC. Residues: CASSLTGMPYEQYF. The chain uses TRBV5-6 and TRBJ2-7, with a tentative D call TRBD2 (5 bases). The CDR3 is 14 residues long. Trimming took off 1 base at V and 2 bases at J, with 10 bases between the two ends. The germline V gene encodes CDR1 SGHDT and CDR2 YYEEEE.

This clonotype appeared a few times. This CDR3 reads CASTPGFEAFF. CDR3 in DNA: TGTGCCAGCACTCCGGGCTTTGAAGCTTTCTTT. The V gene is TRBV6-6, the J gene TRBJ1-1, with D unclear. Per the germline V gene, CDR1 is MNHNY and CDR2 is SVGAGI (reference sequence). Trimming cost V 7 bases and J 7 bases, with 10 bases left between them. The CDR3 has 11 amino acids.

The genes are TRBV20-1 and TRBJ1-1; D possibly corresponds to TRBD1 (6 bases). Germline loops: CDR1 DFQATT, CDR2 SNEGSKA (reference sequence). The CDR3 totals 15 residues. V lost 5 bases to trimming and J lost 1 base, with 17 bases between them. The CDR3 reads CSARRAQGQNTEAFF. As DNA, the CDR3 is TGCAGTGCTCGAAGGGCGCAGGGGCAGAACACTGAAGCTTTCTTT.

The rearrangement joins TRBV10-2 to TRBJ1-1, with TRBD1 as a possible D gene (5 bases). The CDR3 runs 14 residues. The V end lost 5 bases, the J end lost 2 bases, and 12 bases lay between the germline ends. In germline, CDR1 is WSHSY, CDR2 SAAADI. CDR3 loop: CASSTDSVNTEAFF. The CDR3 DNA is TGCGCCAGCAGTACCGACAGCGTCAACACTGAAGCTTTCTTT.

The chain employs TRBV20-1 and TRBJ2-1; tentatively, D is TRBD1 (6 bases). Germline CDR1 and CDR2: DFQATT and SNEGSKA (reference sequence). The germline V and J ends were trimmed by 0 bases and 1 base, with 10 bases remaining between them. The length of the CDR3 is 15 residues. CDR3 amino acids: CSARDLGASYNEQFF. In DNA form, the CDR3 reads TGCAGTGCTAGAGATCTGGGGGCATCCTACAATGAGCAGTTCTTC.

The chain uses TRBV5-1 and TRBJ2-5; a possible D gene is TRBD2 (6 bases). The CDR3 length is 17 residues. CDR1 and CDR2 from the germline V gene are SGHRS and YFSETQ. Trimming removed 4 bases from V and 0 bases from J, with 19 bases in between. CDR3 in amino acids: CASSPLGGAGYQETQYF. CDR3 in DNA: TGCGCCAGCAGCCCTCTTGGCGGGGCTGGGTACCAAGAGACCCAGTACTTC.

This rearrangement joins TRBV4-1 to TRBJ1-5; D is unresolved. The CDR3 has 16 residues. In germline, CDR1 is MGHRA, CDR2 YSYEKL. Trimming took 6 bases from V and 0 from J, leaving 15 bases between them. For the CDR3, the DNA is TGCGCCAGCAGATCCACTGGGCAAGCTAGCAATCAGCCCCAGCATTTT. This sequence encodes CASRSTGQASNQPQHF.